This TCR beta chain was identified during a study of shared clonotypes between healthy human individuals. Study results and limitations: Naive subsets typically showed greater estimated richness than memory subsets.

This CDR3 has 16 amino acids. CDR1 SGHTA and CDR2 FQGTGA come from the germline V gene. V lost 3 bases and J lost 2; bases outside the gene matches: 9. In the case of this clone: Its matching antigen is unknown.

Each replicate PCR on the sorted subsets used 200 to 250 ng DNA (approximately 33,000 T cell genomes). Methods used by the authors: ImmunoSEQ supplied junction-only sequences lacking quality scores, so filtering was different. The protocol was immunoSEQ multiplex PCR, while the TCRdb copy is restricted to in-frame clones and leaves out a portion. V and J calls and clone size are copied from that table; D and trimming were computed from the DNA. The sample records 950,000 to 1,200,000 clones, 77% being singletons. Negatively enriched CD4+ T cells were divided by CD45RA into naive and memory. This receptor was identified in a man between 18 and 29 years old in good health. Some clones in this sample may be carry-over from other donors' samples. The rearrangement links TRBV7-3 to TRBJ2-5, with 7 bases aligning to TRBD1. The sequenced sample was memory CD4+ T cells from PBMCs. The subset denotes: CD45RA-negative fraction. CDR3 protein: CASSLRGGRAQETQYF. In DNA, the CDR3 is TGTGCCAGCAGCTTGAGAGGGGGCAGGGCACAAGAGACCCAGTACTTC.